This note documents a single T cell receptor beta chain sequence. No antigen is known for it. CDR3 size: 16 residues. The V gene lost 4 bases and the J gene lost 0 bases, with 16 bases spanning the gap. Per germline, CDR1 MNHNS and CDR2 SASEGT. This sample is drawn from a study of T cell responses to AZD1222 COVID-19 vaccine. At the level of the study: The analysis combined second doses at about 4 or about 12 weeks.

Here immunoSEQ multiplex PCR was the method, and the copy in TCRdb shows in-frame clones only, minus some. The table has fewer than 200,000 clones, around 92% seen once. Study findings and constraints: The reported proportion of spike-specific TCRs targeting unmutated variant regions was nearly half. The number of AZD1222 recipients seropositive at baseline was only 6 or 7.

The rearrangement joins TRBV6-1 to TRBJ2-7; possibly TRBD2 for D (6 bases). The starting material was peripheral blood, obtained on day 0 of AZD1222 vaccination. The sequence was collected from an adult in good health. The CDR3 bases are TGTGCCAGCAGTGTGCCCGGGACCGGGAGCTCCTACGAGCAGTACTTC. Encoded protein: CASSVPGTGSSYEQYF.